A few counts support the clone carrying this T cell receptor beta chain. The antigen remains undetermined. The data stem from a study of cytomegalovirus exposure and HLA in healthy donors. Study-wide points: V- and J-gene trimming of TCR beta was linked (in a later analysis) to a missense DCLRE1C variant. A later analysis found common viral pathogens apparently linked to several of the most significant clusters. 150 or so TCR beta chains were listed as cytomegalovirus-associated.

Use of 60 Vbeta and 13 Jbeta primers characterized the PCR. Original analysis: Among the unique TCR beta chains that a later analysis counted, about 81 million in all, about 11 million were shared. Profiled with immunoSEQ multiplex PCR; TCRdb holds only in-frame clones, not every one. From that table come the V and J calls and clone size; the DNA was used to work out D and trimming. This sample has around 150,000 clones, with roughly four fifths found just once. Germline CDR1 MDHEN, CDR2 SYDVKM. The trim removed 6 bases at V and 2 bases at J, leaving 10 bases unmatched. The CDR3 consists of 16 residues.

The sample comprised PBMCs. This chain links TRBV28 with TRBJ2-3; 8 bases are a match to TRBD2. The receptor was derived from a man in his late teens or twenties in good health and CMV-seronegative. Here the CDR3 reads CASSQSGSGITDTQYF. The CDR3, as DNA: TGTGCCAGCAGCCAGAGCGGGAGTGGGATCACAGATACGCAGTATTTT. The entire variable domain, with the rest obtained from reference TRBV28 and TRBJ2-3, is as follows: DVKVTQSSRYLVKRTGEKVFLECVQDMDHENMFWYRQDPGLGLRLIYFSYDVKMKEKGDIPEGYSVSREKKERFSLILESASTNQTSMYLCASSQSGSGITDTQYFGPGTRLTVL.